The 6 T cell receptor beta chains below come from one sample, sequenced in a study of cytomegalovirus exposure and HLA in healthy donors. PCR involved 60 Vbeta and 13 Jbeta primers. The table came from immunoSEQ multiplex PCR; TCRdb's copy has only in-frame clones and leaves some out. The data hold around 150,000 clones, with 70% to 90% observed a single time. The specimen was PBMCs. Every receptor here comes from a man aged 18 to 30 in good health and CMV-seropositive.

The rearrangement uses TRBV19 and TRBJ1-2; D perhaps matches TRBD1 (5 bases). This CDR3 contains 13 residues. V was pared by 3 bases and J by 6 bases, with 11 bases between. Germline loops: CDR1 LNHDA, CDR2 SQIVND (reference sequence). This chain's CDR3 is CASSMGRVDGYTF. The CDR3 DNA sequence: TGTGCCAGTAGTATGGGCAGGGTGGATGGCTACACCTTC.

Regarding this clone: A junction boundary mismatches the germline segment, possibly from a read error. The chain uses TRBV7-7 and TRBJ2-7, with TRBD1 identical over 7 bases. The germline gives CDR1 SSHAT, CDR2 FNYEAQ (reference sequence). The CDR3 sequence is 14 residues long. The CDR3 sequence is CASSSRDSPYEQYF. CDR3 bases: TGTGCTAGCAGCTCCCGGGACAGCCCCTACGAGCAGTACTTC.

V and J are TRBV5-1 and TRBJ1-2, with a tentative D call TRBD1 (6 bases). Germline V gives CDR1 SGHRS, CDR2 YFSETQ. The CDR3 contains 16 residues. Trimming removed 0 bases at V and 6 bases at J, with 18 bases between. For the CDR3, the DNA is TGCGCCAGCAGCTTGGGCCCAACAGGGTTCTTGGATGGCTACACCTTC. The encoded protein is CASSLGPTGFLDGYTF.

V gene TRBV5-1 combines with J gene TRBJ2-3, with D perhaps matching TRBD2 (6 bases). V was clipped by 6 bases and J by 3 bases, with 11 bases between them. Germline V lookup: CDR1 SGHRS, CDR2 YFSETQ. The CDR3 has 13 residues. The CDR3 spells CASTPEGTDTQYF. The CDR3 DNA reads TGCGCCAGCACCCCGGAGGGTACAGATACGCAGTATTTT.

The V and J genes are TRBV18 and TRBJ2-3, with unresolved D. V lost 8 bases to trimming and J lost 0 bases, with 9 bases between them. Per germline, CDR1 KGHSH and CDR2 LQKENI. CDR3 length: 13 residues. DNA of the CDR3: TGTGCCAGCGAAGCCCCTAGCACAGATACGCAGTATTTT. Translated: CASEAPSTDTQYF.

The chain employs TRBV28 and TRBJ2-7; a weak D match, TRBD2 (5 bases). V dropped 7 bases and J dropped 0 bases, with 13 bases sitting between them. The V gene's germline CDR1 is MDHEN and CDR2 SYDVKM. There are 14 residues in the CDR3. The CDR3 DNA follows: TGTGCCAGCACATTCCCCGGGAACTCCTACGAGCAGTACTTC. As protein: CASTFPGNSYEQYF.